This T cell receptor (beta chain) was recorded in a study of beta chain features in type 1 diabetes. Study results and limitations: Significant though moderate, a shortening of TCRB CDR3s appeared in all four CD4+ subsets of Type 1 diabetes patients. PCR could preferentially amplify shorter templates, alike in patients and controls.

V lost 0 bases and J 4 bases, leaving 9 bases between the germline ends. The CDR3 extends over 13 amino acids. Per the germline V gene, CDR1 is SQVTM and CDR2 is ANQGSEA. A note on this clone: Its antigen is still unknown.

The entirety of the isolated RNA underwent reverse transcription, so expressed TCRB transcripts were sequenced. It was found that naive, central memory and regulatory T cell samples averaged around 3.6 million reads. Assay used: immunoSEQ multiplex PCR; TCRdb lists only in-frame clones, some missing. The table lists more than 250,000 clones, about 23% of them singletons. J is TRBJ1-1 and V is TRBV29-1; D gene unclear. The receptor's source is a woman aged 25 to 45 with type 1 diabetes. Input material: naive CD4+ T cells from blood. The CDR3 nucleotides read TGCAGCGTTGAAGATCGACTTATCACTGAAGCTTTCTTT. Protein: CSVEDRLITEAFF.